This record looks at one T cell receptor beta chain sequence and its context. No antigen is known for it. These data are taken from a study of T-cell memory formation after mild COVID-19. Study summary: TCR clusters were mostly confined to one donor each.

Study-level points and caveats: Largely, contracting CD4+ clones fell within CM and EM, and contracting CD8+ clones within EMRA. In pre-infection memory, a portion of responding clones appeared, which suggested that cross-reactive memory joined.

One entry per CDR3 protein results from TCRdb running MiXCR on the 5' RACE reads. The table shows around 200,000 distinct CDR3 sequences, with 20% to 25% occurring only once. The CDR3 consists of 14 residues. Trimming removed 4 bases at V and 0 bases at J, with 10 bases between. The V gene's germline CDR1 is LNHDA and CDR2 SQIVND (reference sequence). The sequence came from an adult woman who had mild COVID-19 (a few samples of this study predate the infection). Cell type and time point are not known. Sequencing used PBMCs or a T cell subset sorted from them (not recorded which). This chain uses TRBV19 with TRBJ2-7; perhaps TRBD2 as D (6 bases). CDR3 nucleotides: TGTGCCAGTAGTACGGGAGTTTCCTCCTACGAGCAGTACTTC. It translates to CASSTGVSSYEQYF.